One sample yielded the 2 T cell receptor beta chains listed below, sequenced in a study of OX40 agonist ivuxolimab in advanced cancers. The data were produced by immunoSEQ multiplex PCR, yet TCRdb's version contains in-frame clones alone and is incomplete. The data contain roughly 76,000 clones, around four fifths of them singletons. The material sequenced was CD4+ or CD8+ T cells sorted from blood, taken in a trial of the OX40 agonist ivuxolimab. The receptors originated from an adult with an advanced solid tumor such as melanoma, head and neck, liver or kidney cancer.

This chain uses TRBV9 with TRBJ1-2; no definite D call. There are 11 residues in the CDR3. V lost 0 bases to trimming and J lost 9 bases, with 6 bases between them. Germline loops: CDR1 SGDLS, CDR2 YYNGEE. The CDR3 protein is CASSVARSYTF. Written as DNA, the CDR3 is TGTGCCAGCAGCGTAGCCAGGAGCTACACCTTC. The whole variable domain, remainder taken from reference TRBV9 and TRBJ1-2, is DSGVTQTPKHLITATGQRVTLRCSPRSGDLSVYWYQQSLDQGLQFLIQYYNGEERAKGNILERFSAQQFPDLHSELNLSSLELGDSALYFCASSVARSYTFGSGTRLTVV.

The genes are TRBV19 and TRBJ1-4; 9 bases are shared with TRBD1. This CDR3 region has 15 residues. Germline-derived CDR1 and CDR2 are LNHDA and SQIVND (reference sequence). Trimming cost V 6 bases and J 9 bases; bases outside gene matches: 11. The CDR3 coding sequence is TGTGCCAGTAGAGAACCGGGACAGGGCCTGAAAAAACTGTTTTTT. It translates to CASREPGQGLKKLFF.